These T cell receptor beta chains were read from a single sample in a study of blood T cell repertoires in COVID-19. TCRdb's table, derived via immunoSEQ multiplex PCR, lists solely in-frame clones and lacks some. The sample consists of about 87,000 clones, about 89% of them appearing once. Sample: peripheral blood. Source of these receptors: a human donor with acute or convalescent COVID-19. The donor label of this sample is uncertain. Both conserved end residues are part of each CDR3. The order of the fields is J gene, D gene, V gene, clone size, CDR3 DNA, CDR3 protein. The D gene is left open where the match is weak. Expanded clones get a size class; other rows say once, few or many, or leave the size out.

TRBJ2-4 | TRBD1 | TRBV7-3 | once | TGTGCCAGCAGCTCACGGGACAGGGTATGTAAAAACATTCAGTACTTC | CASSSRDRVCKNIQYF
TRBJ2-6 | . | TRBV10-1 | . | TGCGCCAGCAACGACCGAAATACCGCGGATGTTCGGGCCAACGTCCTGACTTTC | CASNDRNTADVRANVLTF
TRBJ1-6 | . | TRBV2 | . | TGTGCCAGCACGCGACAACCAAATTCACCCCTCCACTTT | CASTRQPNSPLHF
TRBJ2-3 | . | TRBV7-5 | . | TGTGTCAGAAGCTTATCCCGGCCGGGACTAGCAAGCACAGATACGCAGTATTTT | CVRSLSRPGLASTDTQYF
TRBJ1-2 | . | TRBV3-1/TRBV3-2 | . | TGTGCCAGCAGCCCTGACCGGCAGGGGTACGGCTACACCTTC | CASSPDRQGYGYTF
TRBJ1-2 | TRBD1 | TRBV6-2/TRBV6-3 | . | TGTGCCAGCAGTCGACAGGGAACGAACTATGGCTACACCTTC | CASSRQGTNYGYTF
TRBJ2-1 | . | TRBV5-1 | . | TGCGCCAGCACCCTGGGGCAGTTGAACGATGAGCAGTTCTTC | CASTLGQLNDEQFF
TRBJ1-3 | TRBD1 | TRBV5-1 | . | TGCGCCAGCAGCCGGGACAGCTCTGGAAACACCATATATTTT | CASSRDSSGNTIYF
TRBJ1-1 | . | TRBV7-9 | . | TGTGCCAGCAGCCGAGACACCTCCCATGAAGCTTTCTTT | CASSRDTSHEAFF
TRBJ2-1 | TRBD1 | TRBV2 | . | TGTGCCAGCAGGGAGACCGGGACAGGGGGCCTTGAGCAGTTCTTC | CASRETGTGGLEQFF
TRBJ1-1 | . | TRBV29-1 | . | TGCAGCGTGACCGACTCGGGACACTGGGCGGCTTTCTTT | CSVTDSGHWAAFF
TRBJ2-5 | TRBD2 | TRBV4-2 | . | TGTGCCAGCAGCCAGGATCTAGCGGGGCCAGAAGAGACCCAGTACTTC | CASSQDLAGPEETQYF
TRBJ1-2 | TRBD1 | TRBV18 | . | TGTGCCAGCTCACGACAGGGCGGGATTAACTATGGCTACACCTTC | CASSRQGGINYGYTF
TRBJ1-1 | . | TRBV19 | . | TGTGCCAGTAGAGAAAGGACGACGGGGTACGCTGAAGCTTTCTTT | CASRERTTGYAEAFF
TRBJ2-1 | . | TRBV4-3 | . | TGCGCCAGCAGCCAAGGGAGAAGCTCCTACAATGAGCAGTTCTTC | CASSQGRSSYNEQFF
TRBJ1-2 | TRBD1 | TRBV27 | . | TGTGCCAGCAGTCAGGGGGCAGGGGGGGTCTATGGCTACACCTTC | CASSQGAGGVYGYTF
TRBJ1-6 | . | TRBV10-3 | . | TGTGCCATCAGTGAGTCGGGGGCGACGTATTCACCCCTCCACTTT | CAISESGATYSPLHF
TRBJ1-4 | . | TRBV28 | . | TGTGCCAGCAGGACACCAACCTCAACTAATGAAAAACTGTTTTTT | CASRTPTSTNEKLFF
TRBJ1-2 | . | TRBV19 | . | TGTGCCAGTAGTATAGGCAGGGAAGGCTATGGCTACACCTTC | CASSIGREGYGYTF
TRBJ2-7 | . | TRBV21-1 | . | TGTGCCAGCAGCGCCCGACAGGGGTCGAACGAGCAGTACTTC | CASSARQGSNEQYF
TRBJ1-6 | TRBD1 | TRBV28 | . | TGTGCCAGCAGTTTTATCCCGCAGCCAGGGGGTAATTCACCCCTCCACTTT | CASSFIPQPGGNSPLHF
TRBJ2-2 | TRBD1 | TRBV29-1 | . | TGCAGCGTAGCCCGACAGGGGGACACCGGGGAGCTGTTTTTT | CSVARQGDTGELFF
TRBJ2-7 | TRBD1 | TRBV29-1 | . | TGCAGCGTGGAGGGACAGGGAGACTACGAGCAGTACTTC | CSVEGQGDYEQYF
TRBJ1-3 | . | TRBV3-1/TRBV3-2 | . | TGTGCCAGCAGCCAAGTCAGGGGAAACACCATATATTTT | CASSQVRGNTIYF
TRBJ2-1 | . | TRBV14 | . | TGTGCCAGCAGCCAGGCAGGTTGGTCCAATGAGCAGTTCTTC | CASSQAGWSNEQFF
TRBJ1-4 | . | TRBV6-5 | . | TGTGCCACCTTGAATGAAAAACTGTTTTTT | CATLNEKLFF
TRBJ2-7 | TRBD1 | TRBV11-3 | . | TGTGCCAGCAGCTTAGACCCGACAGGGAACGAGCAGTACTTC | CASSLDPTGNEQYF
TRBJ1-3 | . | TRBV6-4 | . | TGTGCCAGCAGTGACCACCAACCGCGCTCTGGAAACACCATATATTTT | CASSDHQPRSGNTIYF
TRBJ1-3 | . | TRBV7-9 | . | TGTGCCAGCAGCTCTCTACAGGGTAATGGAAACACCATATATTTT | CASSSLQGNGNTIYF
TRBJ1-6 | . | TRBV13 | . | TGTGCCAGCAGCTGGAAGGGGGAGTTGACACCCCTCCACTTT | CASSWKGELTPLHF
TRBJ2-1 | . | TRBV27 | . | TGTGCCAGCAGTTCTTCTCGCGGGACGGTGCATGAGCAGTTCTTC | CASSSSRGTVHEQFF
TRBJ1-1 | . | TRBV11-2 | once | TGTGCCAGCAGCTTAGATCGACAGGTTCAAGCTTTCTTT | CASSLDRQVQAFF
TRBJ2-3 | TRBD2 | TRBV7-6 | few | TGTGCCAGCAGCCCGTCCAGCGGGGGGGCAAATACGCAGTATTTT | CASSPSSGGANTQYF
TRBJ2-1 | TRBD2 | TRBV4-2 | . | TGTGCCAGCAGCCAAGCGTCGGGGGGGGGATACAATGAGCAGTTCTTC | CASSQASGGGYNEQFF
TRBJ1-1 | . | TRBV5-4 | . | TGTGCCAGCAGCACTGGGGACATAAGGACCAACACTGAAGCTTTCTTT | CASSTGDIRTNTEAFF
TRBJ1-2 | . | TRBV4-2 | . | TGTGCCAGCAGCCCACCGACAGTGCAGACTTTATCTTTCCTTCCCTTTAAGGATGGCTACACCTTC | CASSPPTVQTLSFLPFKDGYTF
TRBJ1-1 | . | TRBV11-3 | . | TGTGCCAGCCGTTGGACATCTAACACTGAAGCTTTCTTT | CASRWTSNTEAFF
TRBJ2-7 | . | TRBV11-1 | . | TGTGCCAGCGCTTTGGCAGGCTCCTACGAGCAGTACTTC | CASALAGSYEQYF
TRBJ2-5 | TRBD1 | TRBV11-3 | . | TGTGCCAGCAGCTTGGGGACAGGGGCCAAAGAGACCCAGTACTTC | CASSLGTGAKETQYF
TRBJ2-5 | TRBD2 | TRBV20-1 | once | TGCAGTGCTAGTTCCTCCGGGACTAGCGGGGGTATACTCTTGTGGGAGACCCAGTACTTC | CSASSSGTSGGILLWETQYF
TRBJ1-4 | . | TRBV28 | . | TGTGCCAGCAGTCAGATTGCAACTAATGAAAAACTGTTTTTT | CASSQIATNEKLFF
TRBJ2-1 | TRBD2 | TRBV6-4 | . | TGTGCCAGCAGTGTAGGGACTAGCAGCACTGAGCAGTTCTTC | CASSVGTSSTEQFF
TRBJ1-4 | . | TRBV10-3 | . | TGTGCCATCAGTGACGAACTCCGGGGTGAAAAACTGTTTTTT | CAISDELRGEKLFF
TRBJ2-1 | . | TRBV6-2/TRBV6-3 | . | TGTGCCAGCAGTTTGTTTTTCGAGAATGAGCAGTTCTTC | CASSLFFENEQFF
TRBJ2-1 | . | TRBV29-1 | . | TGCAGCGTTGAGGGAGAATACAATGAGCAGTTCTTC | CSVEGEYNEQFF
TRBJ1-1 | . | TRBV3-1/TRBV3-2 | . | TGTGCCAGCAGCCAAGAGCAGCGCACTGAAGCTTTCTTT | CASSQEQRTEAFF
TRBJ2-2 | . | TRBV4-3 | . | TGCGCCAGCAGCCAACCCGGGGGCGGGGAGCTGTTTTTT | CASSQPGGGELFF
TRBJ1-3 | . | TRBV2 | . | TGTGCCAGCAGTCCGGACAGCCTGAGCTCTGGAAACACCATATATTTT | CASSPDSLSSGNTIYF
TRBJ2-7 | . | TRBV3-1/TRBV3-2 | few | TGTGCCAGCAGCCAAGAGATTTCGGGCTACGAGCAGTACTTC | CASSQEISGYEQYF
TRBJ1-2 | TRBD1 | TRBV5-4 | . | TGTGCCAGCAGCTCCCAAGGACAGGGGGGCTATGGCTACACCTTC | CASSSQGQGGYGYTF
TRBJ1-2 | . | TRBV9 | . | TGTGCCAGCAGCTCCTCAAATATGGGGGCTGGCTATGGCTACACCTTC | CASSSSNMGAGYGYTF
TRBJ2-7 | TRBD1 | TRBV5-4 | . | TGTGCCAGCCGAGACCGGGACAGGATTCCTTACGAGCAGTACTTC | CASRDRDRIPYEQYF
TRBJ1-2 | . | TRBV5-1 | . | TGCGCCAGCACCCTTGGAACAGAGACTAACTATGGCTACACCTTC | CASTLGTETNYGYTF
TRBJ2-5 | TRBD1 | TRBV19 | . | TGTGCCAGTAGTATTGGCTTCCGGGGACAGATACAAGAGACCCAGTACTTC | CASSIGFRGQIQETQYF
TRBJ1-5 | TRBD1 | TRBV15 | . | TGTGCCACCAGCAGATCCGAAGACCGACAGGGCGAGGGGGATCAGCCCCAGCATTTT | CATSRSEDRQGEGDQPQHF
TRBJ1-2 | TRBD1 | TRBV7-9 | . | TGTGCCAGCAGCTTAGCCCCACGGAAGACAGGGAACTATGGCTACACCTTC | CASSLAPRKTGNYGYTF
TRBJ1-2 | . | TRBV5-1 | . | TGCGCCAGCAGCTTGGCAGGGGTCGGCTATGGCTACACCTTC | CASSLAGVGYGYTF
TRBJ2-5 | TRBD2 | TRBV6-5 | . | TGTGCCAGCAGATACTCCGGGACTACCAGAGAGACCCAGTACTTC | CASRYSGTTRETQYF